This TCR beta chain is drawn from a study of T cell changes during pregnancy in multiple sclerosis. This clone showed up just once. Clones were read by immunoSEQ multiplex PCR, and TCRdb kept only the in-frame ones, dropping some. Of 30,000 to 35,000 clones listed, roughly nine tenths are singletons. Trimming removed 3 bases at V and 3 bases at J, with 9 bases between. This CDR3 region has 13 residues. Germline-derived CDR1 and CDR2 are SEHNR and FQNEAQ (reference sequence). The specimen comprised CD8+ T cells from peripheral blood mononuclear cells, sampled in the first trimester of pregnancy. This receptor was taken from a female donor with multiple sclerosis, enrolled in a pregnancy study. V is TRBV7-9 and J is TRBJ2-7; no firm D call. The CDR3 DNA reads as TGTGCCAGCAGCTTTATTGGAGACTACGAGCAGTACTTC. Its protein product is CASSFIGDYEQYF.